The clone carrying this TCR beta chain was observed a handful of times. Antigen: not known. Unique molecular identifiers (one per individual cDNA molecule) were attached. One entry per CDR3 protein results from TCRdb running MiXCR on the 5' RACE reads. The sample consists of about 110,000 distinct CDR3 sequences, over 10% of them appearing once. This specimen comes from a study of early T cells in non-severe SARS-CoV-2 infection. Study at large: Alpha and beta chains were unpaired, from unsorted whole-blood bulk RNA.

V was clipped by 6 bases and J by 2 bases; unmatched bases: 4. This CDR3 has 13 residues. The germline V gene encodes CDR1 LGHDT and CDR2 YNNKEL (reference sequence). Study-level points and caveats: Reliance on VDJdb matching favored anti-spike CD8 responses; private and CD4 specificities were missed.

This chain links TRBV3-1 with TRBJ2-7; 7 bases agree with TRBD1. Sequenced sample: whole blood. The clonotype originates from an adult who was a healthcare worker with PCR-confirmed SARS-CoV-2 infection or an uninfected control (not recorded which). The CDR3, as DNA: TGTGCCAGCAGTCGACAGGGTACCTACGAGCAGTACTTC. It translates to CASSRQGTYEQYF.